Listed here are 3 T cell receptor beta chains from one sample, sequenced in a study of T cell responses to AZD1222 COVID-19 vaccine (dated by TCRdb to the early 2020s). Library method: the immunoSEQ multiplex PCR assay. TCRdb holds this immuneACCESS table with in-frame rearrangements only. Some clones are missing; in checked studies, unresolved V genes explain under half, and the rest has no known cause. The table for this sample lists tens of thousands of clones; over 70% of them were counted only once. The ten largest clones add up to 3% to 5% of the sample. The time point label of this sample denotes: baseline before first vaccination. The source was peripheral blood, collected on day 0 of AZD1222 vaccination. The receptors shown here come from an adult in good health.

This sequence joins TRBV27 and TRBJ2-1; D is ambiguous. V was trimmed by 2 bases and J by 9 bases, leaving 11 bases between them. This CDR3 is built from 13 residues. Germline values: CDR1 MNHEY, CDR2 SMNVEV (reference sequence). CDR3 sequence: CASSLVGRGEQFF. CDR3 sequence (DNA): TGTGCCAGCAGTTTAGTTGGGCGTGGTGAGCAGTTCTTC.

This chain links TRBV11-3 with TRBJ1-1, with D uncertain. The ends were cut back, 2 bases at V and 1 base at J, with 11 bases in the middle. The length of the CDR3 is 15 residues. CDR1 is SGHNT and CDR2 is YENEEA in the germline V gene. The CDR3 here is CASSLFPGSNTEAFF. DNA for the CDR3: TGTGCCAGCAGCTTATTTCCGGGTTCGAACACTGAAGCTTTCTTT.

In its sample, this clone was seen a few times. This chain uses TRBV6-2 or TRBV6-3 with TRBJ1-1, with D uncertain. This CDR3 is 15 amino acids long. CDR1 is MNHEY and CDR2 is SVGEGT in the germline V gene. The V gene lost 0 bases and the J gene lost 0 bases, with 8 bases spanning the gap. The CDR3, as DNA: TGTGCCAGCAGTTACTCAACAGACATGAACACTGAAGCTTTCTTT. Its translation is CASSYSTDMNTEAFF.